This T cell receptor (beta chain) comes out of a study of cytomegalovirus exposure and HLA in healthy donors. PCR primers comprised 60 Vbeta and 13 Jbeta primers. Sequencing was performed with immunoSEQ multiplex PCR; in TCRdb, only in-frame clones are kept and a portion is missing. The sample has 130,000 to 150,000 clones, around 84% seen once. The CDR3 contains 11 residues. Trimming removed 10 bases at V and 14 bases at J, with 17 bases between. Per the germline V gene, CDR1 is SGHTA and CDR2 is FQGNSA. Healthy bone marrow donors made up the cohort. Study-wide results and caveats: Previously analyzed data showed that most TCR beta V segments were productive at a frequency of about 87% or about 30%.

About this clone itself: Antigen: not known.

Sequences were obtained from PBMCs. The receptor was derived from a boy under 10 years old in good health and CMV-seronegative. V usage is TRBV7-2 and J usage is TRBJ2-2; D unclear. CDR3 DNA sequence: TGTGCCATTGAAGCCCCCAGGAATCTGTTTTTT. This codes for CAIEAPRNLFF.